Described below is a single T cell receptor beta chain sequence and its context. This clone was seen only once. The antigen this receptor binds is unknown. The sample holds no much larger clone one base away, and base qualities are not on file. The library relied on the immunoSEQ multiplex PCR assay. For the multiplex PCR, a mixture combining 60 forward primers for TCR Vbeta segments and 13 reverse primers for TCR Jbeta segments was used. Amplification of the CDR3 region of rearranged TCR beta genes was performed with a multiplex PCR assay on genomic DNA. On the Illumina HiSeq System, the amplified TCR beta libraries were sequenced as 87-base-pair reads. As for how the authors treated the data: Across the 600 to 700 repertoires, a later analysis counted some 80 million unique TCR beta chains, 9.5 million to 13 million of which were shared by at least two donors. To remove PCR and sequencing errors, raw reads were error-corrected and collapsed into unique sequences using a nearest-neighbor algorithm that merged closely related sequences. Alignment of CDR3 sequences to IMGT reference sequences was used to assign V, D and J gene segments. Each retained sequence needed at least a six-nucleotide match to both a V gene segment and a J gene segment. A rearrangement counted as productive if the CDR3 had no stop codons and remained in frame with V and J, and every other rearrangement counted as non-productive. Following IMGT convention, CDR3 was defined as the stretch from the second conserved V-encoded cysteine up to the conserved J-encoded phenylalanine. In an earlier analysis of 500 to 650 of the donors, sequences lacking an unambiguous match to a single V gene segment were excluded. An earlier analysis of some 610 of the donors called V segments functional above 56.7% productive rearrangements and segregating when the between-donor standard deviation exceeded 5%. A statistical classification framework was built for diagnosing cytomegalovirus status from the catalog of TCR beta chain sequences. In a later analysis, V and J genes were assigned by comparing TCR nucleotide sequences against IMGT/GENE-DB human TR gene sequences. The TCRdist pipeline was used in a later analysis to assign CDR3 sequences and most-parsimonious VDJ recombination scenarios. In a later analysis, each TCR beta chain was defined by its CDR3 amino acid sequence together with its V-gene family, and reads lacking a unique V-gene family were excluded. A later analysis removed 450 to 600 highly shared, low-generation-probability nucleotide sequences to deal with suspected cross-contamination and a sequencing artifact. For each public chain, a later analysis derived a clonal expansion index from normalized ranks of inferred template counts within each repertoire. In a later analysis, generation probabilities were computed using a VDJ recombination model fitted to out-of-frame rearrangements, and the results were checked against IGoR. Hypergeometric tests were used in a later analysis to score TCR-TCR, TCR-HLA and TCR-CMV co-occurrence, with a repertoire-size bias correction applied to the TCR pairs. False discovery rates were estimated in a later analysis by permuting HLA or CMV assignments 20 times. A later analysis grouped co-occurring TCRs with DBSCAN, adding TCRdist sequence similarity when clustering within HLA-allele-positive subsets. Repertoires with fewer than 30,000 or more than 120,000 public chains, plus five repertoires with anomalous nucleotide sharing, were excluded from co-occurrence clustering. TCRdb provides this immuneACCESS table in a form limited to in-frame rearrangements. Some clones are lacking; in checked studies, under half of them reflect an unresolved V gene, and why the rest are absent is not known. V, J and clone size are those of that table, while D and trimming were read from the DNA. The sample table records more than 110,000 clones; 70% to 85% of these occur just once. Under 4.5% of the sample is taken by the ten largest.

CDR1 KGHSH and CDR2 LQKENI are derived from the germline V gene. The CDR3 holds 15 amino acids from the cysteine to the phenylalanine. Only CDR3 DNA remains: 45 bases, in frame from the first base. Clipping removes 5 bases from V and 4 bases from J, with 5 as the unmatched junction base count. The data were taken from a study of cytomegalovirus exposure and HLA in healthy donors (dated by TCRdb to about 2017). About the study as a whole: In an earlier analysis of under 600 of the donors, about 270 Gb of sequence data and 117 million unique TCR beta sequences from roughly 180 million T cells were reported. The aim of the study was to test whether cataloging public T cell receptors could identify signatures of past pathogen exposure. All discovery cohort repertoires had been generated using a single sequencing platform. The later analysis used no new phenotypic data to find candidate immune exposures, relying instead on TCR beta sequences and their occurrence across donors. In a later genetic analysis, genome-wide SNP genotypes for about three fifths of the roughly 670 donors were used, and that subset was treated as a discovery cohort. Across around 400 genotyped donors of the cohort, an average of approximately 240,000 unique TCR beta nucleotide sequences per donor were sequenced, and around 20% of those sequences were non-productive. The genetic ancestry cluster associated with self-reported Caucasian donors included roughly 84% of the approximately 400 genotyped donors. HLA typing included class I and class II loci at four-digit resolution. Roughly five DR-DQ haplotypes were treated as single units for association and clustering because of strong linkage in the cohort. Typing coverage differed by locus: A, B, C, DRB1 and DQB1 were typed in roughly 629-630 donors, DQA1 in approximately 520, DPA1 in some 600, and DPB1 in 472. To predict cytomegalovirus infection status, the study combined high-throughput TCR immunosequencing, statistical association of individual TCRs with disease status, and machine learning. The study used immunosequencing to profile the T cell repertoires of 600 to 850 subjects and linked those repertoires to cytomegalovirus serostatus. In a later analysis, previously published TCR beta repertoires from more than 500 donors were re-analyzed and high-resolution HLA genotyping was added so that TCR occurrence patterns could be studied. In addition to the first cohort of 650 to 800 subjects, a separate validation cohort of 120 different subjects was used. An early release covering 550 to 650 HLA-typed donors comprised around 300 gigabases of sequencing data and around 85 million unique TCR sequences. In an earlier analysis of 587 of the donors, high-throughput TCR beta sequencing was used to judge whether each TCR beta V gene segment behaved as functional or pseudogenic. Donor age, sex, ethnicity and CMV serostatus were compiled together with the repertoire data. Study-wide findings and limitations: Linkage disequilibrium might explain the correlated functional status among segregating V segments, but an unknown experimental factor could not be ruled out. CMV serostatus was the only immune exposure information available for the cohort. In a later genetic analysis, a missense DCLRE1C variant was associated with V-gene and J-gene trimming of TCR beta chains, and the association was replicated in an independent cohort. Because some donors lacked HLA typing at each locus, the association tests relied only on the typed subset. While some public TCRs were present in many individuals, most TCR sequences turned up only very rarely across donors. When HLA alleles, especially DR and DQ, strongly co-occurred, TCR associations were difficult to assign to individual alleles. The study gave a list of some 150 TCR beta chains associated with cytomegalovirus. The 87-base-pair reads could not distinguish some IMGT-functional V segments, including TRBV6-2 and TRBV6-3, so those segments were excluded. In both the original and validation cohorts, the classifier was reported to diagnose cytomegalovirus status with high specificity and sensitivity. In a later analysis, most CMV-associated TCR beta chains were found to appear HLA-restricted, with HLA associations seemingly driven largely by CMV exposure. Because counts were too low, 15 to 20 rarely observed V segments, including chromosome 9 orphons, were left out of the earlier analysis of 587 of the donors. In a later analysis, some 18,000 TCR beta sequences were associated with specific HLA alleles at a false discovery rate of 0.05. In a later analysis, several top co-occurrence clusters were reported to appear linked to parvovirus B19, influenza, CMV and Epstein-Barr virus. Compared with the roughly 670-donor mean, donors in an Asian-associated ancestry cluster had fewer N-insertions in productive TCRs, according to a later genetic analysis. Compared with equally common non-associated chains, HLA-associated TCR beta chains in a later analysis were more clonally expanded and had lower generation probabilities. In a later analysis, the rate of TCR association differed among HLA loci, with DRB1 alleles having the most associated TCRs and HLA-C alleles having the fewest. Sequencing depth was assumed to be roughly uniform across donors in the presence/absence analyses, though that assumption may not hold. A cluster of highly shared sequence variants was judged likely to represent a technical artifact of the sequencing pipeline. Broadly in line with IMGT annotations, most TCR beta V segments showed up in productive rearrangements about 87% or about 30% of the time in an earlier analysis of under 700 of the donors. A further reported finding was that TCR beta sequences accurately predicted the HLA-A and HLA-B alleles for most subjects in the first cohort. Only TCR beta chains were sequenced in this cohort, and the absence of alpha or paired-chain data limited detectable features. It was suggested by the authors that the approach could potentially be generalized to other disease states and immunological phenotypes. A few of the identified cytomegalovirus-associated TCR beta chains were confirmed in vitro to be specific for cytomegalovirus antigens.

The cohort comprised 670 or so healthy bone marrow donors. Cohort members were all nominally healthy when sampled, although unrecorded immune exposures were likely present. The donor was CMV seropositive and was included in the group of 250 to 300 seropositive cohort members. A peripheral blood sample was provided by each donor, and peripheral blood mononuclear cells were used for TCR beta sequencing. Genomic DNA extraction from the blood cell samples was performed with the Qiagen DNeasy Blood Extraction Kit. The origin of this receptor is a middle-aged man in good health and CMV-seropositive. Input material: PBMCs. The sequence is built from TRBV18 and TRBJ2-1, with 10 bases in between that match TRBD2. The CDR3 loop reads CASSESGGAYNEQFF. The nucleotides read TGTGCCAGCTCAGAAAGCGGGGGGGCTTACAATGAGCAGTTCTTC.